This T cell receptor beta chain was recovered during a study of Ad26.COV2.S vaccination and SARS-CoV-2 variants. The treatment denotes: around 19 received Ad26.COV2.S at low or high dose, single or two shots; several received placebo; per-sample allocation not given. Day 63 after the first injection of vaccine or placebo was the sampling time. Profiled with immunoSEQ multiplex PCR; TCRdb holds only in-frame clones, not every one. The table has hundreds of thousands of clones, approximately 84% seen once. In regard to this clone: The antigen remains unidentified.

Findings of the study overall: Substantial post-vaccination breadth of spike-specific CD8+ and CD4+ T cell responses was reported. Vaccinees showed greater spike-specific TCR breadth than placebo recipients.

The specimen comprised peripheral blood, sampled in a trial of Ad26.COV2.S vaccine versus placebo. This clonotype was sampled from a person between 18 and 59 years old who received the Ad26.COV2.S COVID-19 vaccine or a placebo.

CDR3 coding DNA: TGCAGTGCTAGTGTGGATCCTCTCGGGGAGCTGTTTTTT. It encodes CSASVDPLGELFF. The V gene is TRBV20-1, the J gene TRBJ2-2; no firm D call. Trimming removed 3 bases from V and 7 bases from J, with 12 bases in between. The length of the CDR3 is 13 residues. In germline, CDR1 is DFQATT, CDR2 SNEGSKA (reference sequence).